These T cell receptor beta chains were read from a single sample in a study of T-cell reconstitution after alpha-beta-depleted transplantation in children. TCRdb passed the PCR reads through MiXCR, listing each CDR3 protein once. The sample has some 840,000 distinct CDR3 sequences; about 16% are singletons. Sample: PBMCs, mostly from graft donor cells, taken 360 days after TCRalphabeta/CD19-depleted stem cell transplant. These receptors were collected from a male patient between 10 and 17 years old who had a stem cell transplant for acute lymphoblastic leukemia, so the T cells may come from the graft donor. Each CDR3 is given with its conserved first and last residue. The D gene is left open where the match is weak. Clone size, where shown, is once, few, many, or a class for clones that have expanded.

J | size | V | D | CDR3 | DNA
TRBJ2-3 | . | TRBV7-9 | TRBD2 | CASSLGSGRSDTQYF | TGTGCCAGCAGCTTAGGTAGCGGGAGATCAGATACGCAGTATTTT
TRBJ2-7 | few | TRBV20-1 | . | CSAIFVSAHEQYF | TGCAGTGCTATATTCGTGTCTGCTCACGAGCAGTACTTC
TRBJ1-2 | few | TRBV12-3/TRBV12-4 | TRBD1 | CASSLGGQGNYGYTF | TGTGCCAGCAGTTTAGGGGGACAGGGGAACTATGGCTACACCTTC
TRBJ2-3 | few | TRBV7-9 | TRBD2 | CACGAGGPTDTQYF | TGTGCCTGTGGAGCGGGAGGGCCCACAGATACGCAGTATTTT
TRBJ1-1 | few | TRBV27 | . | CASTRGRKMNTEAFF | TGTGCCAGCACTCGTGGGCGGAAGATGAACACTGAAGCTTTCTTT
TRBJ2-3 | few | TRBV9 | TRBD2 | CASSPRDYLGDTQYF | TGTGCCAGCAGCCCCCGGGACTACCTCGGAGATACGCAGTATTTT
TRBJ1-1 | few | TRBV4-1 | . | CASSQEVPIVGAFF | TGCGCCAGCAGCCAAGAGGTCCCGATTGTAGGAGCTTTCTTT
TRBJ2-3 | few | TRBV20-1 | TRBD2 | CSARGIQREAHDTQYF | TGCAGTGCTAGAGGGATACAGCGGGAGGCCCACGATACGCAGTATTTT
TRBJ2-7 | few | TRBV15 | . | CATSRVRGVGLSGYEQYF | TGTGCCACCAGCAGAGTGAGAGGAGTGGGACTGTCAGGCTACGAGCAGTACTTC
TRBJ2-2 | . | TRBV5-4 | . | CASSLVGPTGGELFF | TGTGCCAGCAGCTTGGTGGGACCCACTGGGGGGGAGCTGTTTTTT
TRBJ1-1 | . | TRBV6-5 | TRBD1 | CASSYQGARTEAFF | TGTGCCAGCAGTTACCAGGGGGCGAGGACTGAAGCTTTCTTT
TRBJ2-1 | . | TRBV5-5 | . | CASSLRGVYNEQFF | TGTGCCAGCAGCTTGAGGGGAGTCTACAATGAGCAGTTCTTC
TRBJ2-3 | . | TRBV18 | . | CASSPMGAGLTDTQYF | TGTGCCAGCTCACCCATGGGTGCAGGGCTGACAGATACGCAGTATTTT
TRBJ2-4 | many | TRBV29-1 | . | CSVALRLAKNIQYF | TGCAGCGTTGCCTTGCGGTTAGCCAAAAACATTCAGTACTTC
TRBJ2-2 | . | TRBV7-8 | TRBD1 | CASSVGRDRSGELFF | TGTGCCAGCAGCGTAGGCCGGGACAGGTCCGGGGAGCTGTTTTTT
TRBJ2-7 | . | TRBV5-1 | . | CASSITRGLRNEQYF | TGCGCCAGCAGCATAACCCGGGGCCTGAGGAACGAGCAGTACTTC
TRBJ1-2 | . | TRBV5-1 | . | CASSLPQGPAYGYTF | TGCGCCAGCAGCCTACCACAGGGTCCAGCTTATGGCTACACCTTC
TRBJ1-5 | . | TRBV5-1 | TRBD1 | CASSAGTGRNQPQHF | TGCGCCAGCAGCGCCGGGACAGGACGAAATCAGCCCCAGCATTTT
TRBJ2-7 | many | TRBV7-2 | . | CASSLPLGEQYF | TGTGCCAGCAGCTTACCTTTGGGGGAGCAGTACTTC
TRBJ2-2 | . | TRBV5-1 | . | CASSSQVGELFF | TGCGCCAGCAGCTCCCAAGTTGGGGAGCTGTTTTTT
TRBJ1-5 | . | TRBV15 | TRBD1 | CATSRVAGGQSNQPQHF | TGTGCCACCAGCAGAGTAGCAGGGGGACAGAGCAATCAGCCCCAGCATTTT
TRBJ2-7 | few | TRBV5-5 | TRBD1 | CASSTRDRVSYEQYF | TGTGCCAGCAGCACCCGGGACAGGGTATCCTACGAGCAGTACTTC
TRBJ2-3 | . | TRBV19 | . | CASSILGWGSNTDTQYF | TGTGCCAGTAGTATTTTAGGTTGGGGGTCTAACACAGATACGCAGTATTTT
TRBJ2-7 | . | TRBV3-1 | . | CASSQETGPPYEQYF | TGTGCCAGCAGCCAAGAAACAGGGCCTCCCTACGAGCAGTACTTC
TRBJ2-4 | . | TRBV12-3/TRBV12-4 | TRBD2 | CASSLARGAETKNIQYF | TGTGCCAGCAGTTTAGCGCGGGGGGCCGAAACCAAAAACATTCAGTACTTC
TRBJ1-4 | . | TRBV5-1 | . | CASSFEAGNEKLFF | TGCGCCAGCAGCTTTGAGGCAGGGAATGAAAAACTGTTTTTT
TRBJ2-2 | few | TRBV29-1 | . | CSGQLGGDTGELFF | TGCAGCGGCCAACTAGGGGGTGACACCGGGGAGCTGTTTTTT
TRBJ2-1 | few | TRBV14 | . | CASSQERVNEQFF | TGTGCCAGCAGCCAAGAAAGGGTTAATGAGCAGTTCTTC
TRBJ2-7 | few | TRBV20-1 | TRBD2 | CSAKPTGTSASYEQYF | TGCAGTGCTAAACCCACCGGGACTAGCGCCTCCTACGAGCAGTACTTC